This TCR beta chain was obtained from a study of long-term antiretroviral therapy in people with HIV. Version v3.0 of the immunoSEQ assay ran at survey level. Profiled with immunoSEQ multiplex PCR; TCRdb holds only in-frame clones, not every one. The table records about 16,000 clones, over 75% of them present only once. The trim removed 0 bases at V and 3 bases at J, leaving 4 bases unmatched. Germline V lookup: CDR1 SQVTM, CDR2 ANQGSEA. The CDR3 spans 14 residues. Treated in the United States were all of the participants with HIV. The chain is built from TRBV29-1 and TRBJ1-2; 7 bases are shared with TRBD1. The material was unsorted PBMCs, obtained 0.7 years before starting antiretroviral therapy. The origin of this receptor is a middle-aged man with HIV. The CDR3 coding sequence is TGCAGCGTTGAAGACCCAGGGGGATACTATGGCTACACCTTC. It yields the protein CSVEDPGGYYGYTF.